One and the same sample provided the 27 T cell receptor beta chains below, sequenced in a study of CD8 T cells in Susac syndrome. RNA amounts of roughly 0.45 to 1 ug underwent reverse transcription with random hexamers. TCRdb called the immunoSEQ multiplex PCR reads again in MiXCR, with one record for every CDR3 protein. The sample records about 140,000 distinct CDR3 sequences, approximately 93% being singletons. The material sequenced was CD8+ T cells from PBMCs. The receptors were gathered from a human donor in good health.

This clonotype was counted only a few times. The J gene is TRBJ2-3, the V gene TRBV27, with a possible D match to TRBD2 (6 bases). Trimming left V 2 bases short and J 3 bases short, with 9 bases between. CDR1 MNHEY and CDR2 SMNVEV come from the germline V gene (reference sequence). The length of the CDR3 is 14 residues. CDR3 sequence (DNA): TGTGCCAGCAGTTTAGGAGGGCCAACAGATACGCAGTATTTT. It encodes CASSLGGPTDTQYF.

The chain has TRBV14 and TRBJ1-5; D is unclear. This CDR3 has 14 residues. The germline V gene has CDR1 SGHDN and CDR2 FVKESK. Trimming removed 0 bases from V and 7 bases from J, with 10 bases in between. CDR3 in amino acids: CASSQDWAGQPQHF. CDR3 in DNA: TGTGCCAGCAGCCAAGATTGGGCGGGGCAGCCCCAGCATTTT.

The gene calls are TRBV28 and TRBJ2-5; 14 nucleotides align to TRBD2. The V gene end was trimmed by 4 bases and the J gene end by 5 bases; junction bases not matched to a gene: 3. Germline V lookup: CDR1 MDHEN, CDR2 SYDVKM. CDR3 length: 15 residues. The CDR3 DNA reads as TGTGCCAGCAGTTCGGGACTAGCGGGAGTTGAGACCCAGTACTTC. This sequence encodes CASSSGLAGVETQYF.

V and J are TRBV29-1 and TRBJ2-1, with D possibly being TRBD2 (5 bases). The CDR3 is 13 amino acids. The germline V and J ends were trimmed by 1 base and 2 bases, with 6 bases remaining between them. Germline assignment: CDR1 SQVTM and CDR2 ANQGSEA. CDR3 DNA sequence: TGCAGCGTTGAAGCGGGAACCTACAATGAGCAGTTCTTC. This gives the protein CSVEAGTYNEQFF.

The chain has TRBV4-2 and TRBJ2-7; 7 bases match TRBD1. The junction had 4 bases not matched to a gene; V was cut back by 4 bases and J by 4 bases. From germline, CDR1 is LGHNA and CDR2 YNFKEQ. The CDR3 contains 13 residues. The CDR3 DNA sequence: TGTGCCAGCAGCCCATACAGGGGTTACGAGCAGTACTTC. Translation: CASSPYRGYEQYF.

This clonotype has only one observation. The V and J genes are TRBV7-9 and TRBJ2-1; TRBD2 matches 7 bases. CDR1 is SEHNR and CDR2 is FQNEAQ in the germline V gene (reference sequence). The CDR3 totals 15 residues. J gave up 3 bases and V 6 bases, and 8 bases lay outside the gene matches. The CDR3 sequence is CASSYPGLNYNEQFF. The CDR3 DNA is TGTGCCAGCAGTTATCCGGGACTAAACTACAATGAGCAGTTCTTC.

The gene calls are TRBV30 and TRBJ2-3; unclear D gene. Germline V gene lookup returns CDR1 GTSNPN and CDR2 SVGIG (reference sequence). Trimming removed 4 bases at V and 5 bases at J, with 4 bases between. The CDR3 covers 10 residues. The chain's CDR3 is CAWNQDTQYF. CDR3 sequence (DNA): TGTGCCTGGAACCAAGATACGCAGTATTTT.

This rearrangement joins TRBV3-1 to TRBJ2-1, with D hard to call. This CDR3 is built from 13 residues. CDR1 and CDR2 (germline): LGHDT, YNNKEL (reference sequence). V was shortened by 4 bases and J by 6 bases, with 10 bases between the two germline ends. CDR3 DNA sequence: TGTGCCAGCAGCCTTGCTTACATCAATGAGCAGTTCTTC. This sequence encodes CASSLAYINEQFF.

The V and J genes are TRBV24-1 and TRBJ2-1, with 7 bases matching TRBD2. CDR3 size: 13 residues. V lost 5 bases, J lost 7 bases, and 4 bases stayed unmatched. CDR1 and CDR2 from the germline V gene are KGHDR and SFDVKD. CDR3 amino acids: CATSVVGRNEQFF. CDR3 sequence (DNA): TGTGCCACCAGTGTCGTCGGGAGGAATGAGCAGTTCTTC.

The CDR3 loop reads CASSLVRGRAGDTQYF. The CDR3 nucleotides are TGTGCCAGCAGCTTAGTGCGCGGGAGGGCCGGAGATACGCAGTATTTT. This chain connects TRBV11-2 to TRBJ2-3; the match to TRBD2 covers 9 bases. Trimming took 1 base from V and 5 from J; bases not matched to a gene: 7. This CDR3 has 16 amino acids. The germline gives CDR1 SGHAT, CDR2 FQNNGV.

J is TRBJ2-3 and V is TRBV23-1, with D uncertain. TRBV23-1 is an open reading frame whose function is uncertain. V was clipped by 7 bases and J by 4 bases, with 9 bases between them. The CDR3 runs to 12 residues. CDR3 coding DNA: TGCGCCAGCATGTCGTGGTCAGATACGCAGTATTTT. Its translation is CASMSWSDTQYF.

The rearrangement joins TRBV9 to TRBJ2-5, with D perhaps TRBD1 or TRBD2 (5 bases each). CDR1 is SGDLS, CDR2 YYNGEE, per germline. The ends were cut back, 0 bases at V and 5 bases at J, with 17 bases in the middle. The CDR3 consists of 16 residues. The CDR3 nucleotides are TGTGCCAGCAGCGTAGGGGGACGCCTGGGCGGGGAGACCCAGTACTTC. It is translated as CASSVGGRLGGETQYF.

The CDR3 reads CASSPPANYGYTF. The DNA for the CDR3 is TGTGCCAGCAGCCCTCCAGCTAACTATGGCTACACCTTC. This sequence joins TRBV7-9 and TRBJ1-2; D unresolved. The CDR3 is 13 residues long. The germline CDR1 and CDR2 sequences are SEHNR and FQNEAQ (reference sequence). V was pared by 5 bases and J by 0 bases, with 7 bases between.

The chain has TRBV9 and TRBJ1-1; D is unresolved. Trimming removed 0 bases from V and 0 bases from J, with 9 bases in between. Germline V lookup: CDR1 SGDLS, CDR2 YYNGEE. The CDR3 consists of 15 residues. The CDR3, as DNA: TGTGCCAGCAGCGTAGGGAAGGAAATGAACACTGAAGCTTTCTTT. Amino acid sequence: CASSVGKEMNTEAFF. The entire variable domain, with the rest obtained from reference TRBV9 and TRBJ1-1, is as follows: DSGVTQTPKHLITATGQRVTLRCSPRSGDLSVYWYQQSLDQGLQFLIQYYNGEERAKGNILERFSAQQFPDLHSELNLSSLELGDSALYFCASSVGKEMNTEAFFGQGTRLTVV.

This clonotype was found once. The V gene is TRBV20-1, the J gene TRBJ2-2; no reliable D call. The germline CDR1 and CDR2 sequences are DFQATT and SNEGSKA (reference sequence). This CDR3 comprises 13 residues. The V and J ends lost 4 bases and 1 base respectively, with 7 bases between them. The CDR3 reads CSAKGGNTGELFF. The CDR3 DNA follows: TGCAGTGCTAAGGGTGGGAACACCGGGGAGCTGTTTTTT.

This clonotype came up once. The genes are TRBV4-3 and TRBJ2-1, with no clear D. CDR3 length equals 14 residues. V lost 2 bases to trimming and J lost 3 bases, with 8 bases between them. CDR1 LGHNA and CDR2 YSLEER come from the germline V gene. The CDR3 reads CASSQRVVYNEQFF. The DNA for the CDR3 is TGCGCCAGCAGCCAACGAGTGGTCTACAATGAGCAGTTCTTC.

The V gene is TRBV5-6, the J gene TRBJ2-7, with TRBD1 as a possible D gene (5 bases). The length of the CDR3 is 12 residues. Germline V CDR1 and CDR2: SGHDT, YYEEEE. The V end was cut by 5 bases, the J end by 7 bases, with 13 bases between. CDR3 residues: CASSPAGMEQYF. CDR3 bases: TGTGCCAGCAGTCCAGCAGGGATGGAGCAGTACTTC.

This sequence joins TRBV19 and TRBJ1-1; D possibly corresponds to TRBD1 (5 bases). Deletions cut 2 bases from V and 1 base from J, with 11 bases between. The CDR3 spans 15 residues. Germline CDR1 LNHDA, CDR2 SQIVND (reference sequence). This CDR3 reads CASSILPGPNTEAFF. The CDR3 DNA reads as TGTGCCAGTAGTATACTACCAGGGCCGAACACTGAAGCTTTCTTT.

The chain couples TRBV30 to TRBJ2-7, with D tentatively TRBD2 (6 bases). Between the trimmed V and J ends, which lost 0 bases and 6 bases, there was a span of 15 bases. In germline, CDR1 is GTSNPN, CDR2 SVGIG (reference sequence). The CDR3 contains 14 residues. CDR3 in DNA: TGTGCCTGGAGTGTAGGGGCTGGGAGGATCGAGCAGTACTTC. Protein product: CAWSVGAGRIEQYF.

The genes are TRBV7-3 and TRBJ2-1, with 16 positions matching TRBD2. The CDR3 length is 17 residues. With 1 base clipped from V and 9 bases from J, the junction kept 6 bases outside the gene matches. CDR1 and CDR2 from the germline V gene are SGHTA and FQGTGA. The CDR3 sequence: CASSLIGTSGRATEQFF. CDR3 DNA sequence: TGTGCCAGCAGCTTAATTGGGACTAGCGGGAGGGCCACTGAGCAGTTCTTC.

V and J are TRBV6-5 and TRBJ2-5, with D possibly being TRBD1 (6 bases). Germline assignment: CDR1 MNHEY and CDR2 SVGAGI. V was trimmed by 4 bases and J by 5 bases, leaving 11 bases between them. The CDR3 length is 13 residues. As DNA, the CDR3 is TGTGCCAGCAGTTGGGCAGGGGTGGAGACCCAGTACTTC. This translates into CASSWAGVETQYF.

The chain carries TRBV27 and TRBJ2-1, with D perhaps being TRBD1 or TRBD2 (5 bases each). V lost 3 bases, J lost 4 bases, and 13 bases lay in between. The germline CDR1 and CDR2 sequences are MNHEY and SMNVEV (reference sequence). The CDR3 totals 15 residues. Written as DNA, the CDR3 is TGTGCCAGCAGTTTTGCAGGGACCATTTACAATGAGCAGTTCTTC. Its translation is CASSFAGTIYNEQFF.

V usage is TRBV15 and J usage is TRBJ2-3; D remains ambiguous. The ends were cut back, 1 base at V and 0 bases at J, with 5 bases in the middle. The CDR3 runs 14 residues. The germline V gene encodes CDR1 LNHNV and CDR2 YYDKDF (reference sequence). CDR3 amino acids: CATSRVGSTDTQYF. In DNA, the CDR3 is TGTGCCACCAGCAGAGTCGGTAGCACAGATACGCAGTATTTT.

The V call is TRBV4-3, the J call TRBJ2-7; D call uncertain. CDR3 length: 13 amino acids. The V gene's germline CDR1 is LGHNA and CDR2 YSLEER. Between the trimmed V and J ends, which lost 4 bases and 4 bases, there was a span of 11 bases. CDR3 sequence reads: CASSPRLQYEQYF. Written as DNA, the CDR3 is TGCGCCAGCAGCCCGCGGCTGCAGTACGAGCAGTACTTC.

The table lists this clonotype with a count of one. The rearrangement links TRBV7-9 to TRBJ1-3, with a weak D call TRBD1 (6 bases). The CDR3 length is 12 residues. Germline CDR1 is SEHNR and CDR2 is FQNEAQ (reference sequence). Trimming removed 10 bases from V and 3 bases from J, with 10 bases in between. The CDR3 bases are TGTGCCATCCTGGACAGTGGAAACACCATATATTTT. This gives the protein CAILDSGNTIYF.

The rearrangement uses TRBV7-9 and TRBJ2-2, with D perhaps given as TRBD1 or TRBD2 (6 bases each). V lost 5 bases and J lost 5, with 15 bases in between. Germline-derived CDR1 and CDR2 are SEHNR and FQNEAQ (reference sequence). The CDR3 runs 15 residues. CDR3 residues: CASSPPGDWTGELFF. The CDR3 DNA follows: TGTGCCAGCAGCCCCCCAGGGGACTGGACCGGGGAGCTGTTTTTT.

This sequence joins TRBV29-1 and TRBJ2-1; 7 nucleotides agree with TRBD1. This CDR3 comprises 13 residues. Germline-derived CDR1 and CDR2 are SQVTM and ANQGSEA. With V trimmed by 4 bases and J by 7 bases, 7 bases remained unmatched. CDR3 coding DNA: TGCAGCGTTGGGTCAGGGGGAGCGAATGAGCAGTTCTTC. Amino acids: CSVGSGGANEQFF.